A selection of T cell receptor beta chains follows, all from one sample in a study of blood T cells in healthy people across ages. A single record per CDR3 protein comes from TCRdb applying MiXCR to the 5' RACE reads. In the table there are 790,000 or so distinct CDR3 sequences, about 56% of which are singletons. Sequenced material: blood. The receptors originated from a man aged 35-49 years in good health. CDR3s include the opening cysteine and the closing phenylalanine or tryptophan.

V gene	J gene	CDR3 protein
TRBV29-1	TRBJ2-1	CSDLGTGALYNEQFF
TRBV7-2	TRBJ2-7	CASSSSSGRTYEQYF
TRBV4-2	TRBJ2-3	CASAGGGADSTDTQYF
TRBV9	TRBJ2-5	CASSARDPMETQYF
TRBV11-2	TRBJ2-3	CASNIAGSTDTQYF
TRBV5-6	TRBJ1-1	CASSLFPTNSEAFF
TRBV19	TRBJ1-5	CASSIGRNQPQHF
TRBV7-3	TRBJ2-2	CASSLSATLNTGELFF
TRBV12-3/TRBV12-4	TRBJ1-5	CASTRDRQPQHF
TRBV20-1	TRBJ1-6	CSVPAGESYNSPLHF
TRBV7-9	TRBJ2-3	CASSGRLVADTQYF
TRBV28	TRBJ2-3	CASSSWSRDYGTDTQYF
TRBV13	TRBJ2-3	CASSPGVLGTDTQYF
TRBV20-1	TRBJ1-6	CSARDAGTGHNSPLHF
TRBV12-3/TRBV12-4	TRBJ1-6	CASSLGTGDSPLHF
TRBV15	TRBJ1-5	CATSPGADSNQPQHF
TRBV3-1	TRBJ2-7	CASSQDNTYEQYF
TRBV6-5	TRBJ2-1	CASEEVGLGNEQFF